This T cell receptor beta chain was profiled in a study of early T cells in non-severe SARS-CoV-2 infection. This clonotype showed up many times. Germline CDR1 reads DFQATT; CDR2 reads SNEGSKA (reference sequence). The length of the CDR3 is 13 residues. V was cut by 1 base and J by 1 base, with 8 bases left in between. A single record per CDR3 protein comes from TCRdb applying MiXCR to the 5' RACE reads. This sample carries 84,000 or so distinct CDR3 sequences, roughly 12% of them seen once, and the ten largest clones take over 2.5%. This sequence joins TRBV20-1 and TRBJ2-7; D possibly matches TRBD1 or TRBD2 (5 bases each). Source material: whole blood. The receptor's source is an adult who was a healthcare worker with PCR-confirmed SARS-CoV-2 infection or an uninfected control (not recorded which). CDR3: CSARAGSSYEQYF. In DNA, the CDR3 is TGCAGTGCTAGAGCAGGGAGTTCCTACGAGCAGTACTTC.